This T cell receptor beta chain emerged from a study of identical twins (dated by TCRdb to about 2016). Study-wide context: To test whether fetal clonotypes persist, this study deep-sequenced TCR alpha and beta repertoires from monozygotic twins, from unrelated adults of various ages, and from cord blood. To rule out contamination, the twin experiments were replicated at different times with different library preparation protocols. What the work shows at the level of the full study, not this receptor alone: In beta out-of-frame sequences, excess twin sharing was weaker, because having fewer shared sequences lowered the signal-to-noise ratio. Recombination models systematically underestimated out-of-frame TCR alpha sharing in monozygotic twins but agreed with sharing between unrelated individuals. Compared with coincidental sharing between unrelated individuals, out-of-frame TCR alpha sequences shared between twins had an excess of sequences with low generation probability. Because the same donors could not be followed over many years, the conclusions relied on cross-sectional statistical analysis. Zero-insertion analyses could be partly confounded by invariant T cells such as MAIT and iNKT, although diverse VJ usage argued against such confounding for most clonotypes. Abundant cord blood beta clonotypes carried fewer insertions; young adult naive repertoires showed a weaker similar trend, while memory repertoires showed none.

This clonotype has only a few counts. Its antigen has not been determined. Base qualities are not recorded, but no much larger clone differs from it by a single base. The CDR3, from cysteine to phenylalanine, totals 15 residues. Only CDR3 DNA is held: 45 bases, read in frame from base 1. The junction carries 15 bases between V and J, which are trimmed by 5 bases and 1 base respectively. CDR1 and CDR2 are drawn from the germline V gene (reference sequence): PRHDT, FYEKMQ. Libraries were constructed by 5' RACE. Sequencing relied on an Illumina HiSeq 2000. A universal primer binding site was added through template switching, and the final cDNA carried a unique molecular identifier so that TCR cDNA molecules could be counted accurately. First-strand cDNA for TCR alpha and beta chains was synthesized from specific primers in the conserved constant-segment region. To control for contamination, every cDNA library carried two barcodes: a SMART-Mk sample barcode plus Illumina barcodes. TruSeq adapter sequences, together with Illumina sample barcodes, were added in two successive PCR steps. TCR alpha and beta cDNA libraries were sequenced on the Illumina HiSeq platform with custom primers. As for how the authors treated the data: Unique molecular identifiers were extracted from raw reads with MiGEC, and CDR3 positions were determined with MiXCR. Recombination models were inferred per individual with the repgenHMM and IGoR tools using an EM algorithm. Shared clonotype analysis was performed with the tcR package in R, normalizing sharing by the product of cloneset sizes. To study raw recombination without the effects of thymic and clonal selection, out-of-frame nonproductive sequences were analyzed. TCRdb handled the public reads itself, with Q25 trimming in fastp and clone calling in MiXCR, and kept productive beta chains. Records with the same CDR3 protein are collapsed into one entry carrying the most frequent genes and DNA. The V and J calls and clone size come from TCRdb's table, not from the authors' own analysis. This sample is represented by around 490,000 distinct CDR3 sequences; 13% to 15% of them were singletons. Roughly 0.42% of the sample lies in the top ten.

Only healthy Caucasian donors were included. Three pairs of female monozygotic twins, all aged roughly 18 to 30 years, were included in the twin cohort. CD4+ and CD8+ T cell populations were isolated with positive isolation kits from Invitrogen. This sample also appeared in a second study, on yellow fever vaccine responses in identical twins. As the second study states: According to the authors, in identical twins the way T cells responded to vaccination appeared partly convergent and partly personalized. Focusing on identical twins, the study followed the T cell clones that responded to the vaccine, and did so with precision.

This sequence originates from a woman between 18 and 29 years old in good health. This chain is built from TRBV13 and TRBJ2-7; the D segment is perhaps TRBD1 or TRBD2, each sharing 5 matched bases. Source material: CD4+ T cells sorted from blood. This receptor has the CDR3 CASSAGPGPSYEQYF. The DNA sequence reads TGTGCCAGCAGCGCCGGACCGGGACCTTCCTACGAGCAGTACTTC.